What follows are 30 T cell receptor beta chains derived from one specimen sequenced in a study of cytomegalovirus exposure and HLA in healthy donors. The PCR was carried out with 60 Vbeta primers and 13 Jbeta primers. Generated by immunoSEQ multiplex PCR, the TCRdb table keeps only in-frame clones and is missing some. The repertoire holds roughly 200,000 clones, with more than 65% as singletons. Source material: PBMCs. Receptor source: a female donor in good health and CMV-seronegative.

The chain couples TRBV7-2 to TRBJ1-2, with 7 bases lining up with TRBD1. Germline CDR1 and CDR2: SGHTA and FQGNSA. The ends lost 5 bases at V and 4 bases at J; junction bases unmatched: 10. The CDR3 has 15 residues. The CDR3 nucleotides read TGTGCCAGCAGCCTTCGCACAGGGGAAACCTATGGCTACACCTTC. This encodes CASSLRTGETYGYTF.

The chain has TRBV6-6 and TRBJ1-5; no definite D call. Trimming pared 2 bases from V and 4 bases from J, leaving 9 bases between. This CDR3 contains 14 residues. Germline-derived CDR1 and CDR2 are MNHNY and SVGAGI (reference sequence). CDR3 bases: TGTGCCAGCAGTTACAACCCCGGGAATCAGCCCCAGCATTTT. This encodes CASSYNPGNQPQHF.

This clone was detected only once. The chain uses TRBV6-5 and TRBJ2-7; weak D call: TRBD1 (6 bases). The V end lost 6 bases, the J end lost 2 bases, and 11 bases lay between the germline ends. This CDR3 spans 13 amino acids. The germline V gene encodes CDR1 MNHEY and CDR2 SVGAGI. The CDR3 DNA follows: TGTGCCAGCAGCCGACAGGTAGCCTACGAGCAGTACTTC. This encodes CASSRQVAYEQYF.

This chain joins TRBV5-6 and TRBJ2-5; D unresolved. The CDR3 runs 15 residues. Trimming pared 7 bases from V and 3 bases from J, leaving 19 bases between. Germline values: CDR1 SGHDT, CDR2 YYEEEE. The CDR3 DNA sequence: TGTGCCAGCGGCCGGCGGATTACTCCTGAAGAGACCCAGTACTTC. It encodes CASGRRITPEETQYF.

This chain connects TRBV7-3 to TRBJ2-7; a possible D gene is TRBD1 (6 bases). The CDR3 is 14 amino acids. The germline CDR1 and CDR2 sequences are SGHTA and FQGTGA. V was pared by 2 bases and J by 2 bases, with 10 bases between. The CDR3 coding sequence is TGTGCCAGCAGCTTATTTCCAGGGGCCTACGAGCAGTACTTC. As protein: CASSLFPGAYEQYF.

This CDR3 is CASSVGETGRDSYGYTF. The CDR3 DNA is TGTGCCAGCAGCGTAGGTGAGACAGGGCGAGATAGCTATGGCTACACCTTC. The chain joins TRBV9 to TRBJ1-2, with 7 bases that match TRBD1. Germline CDR1 is SGDLS and CDR2 is YYNGEE. The CDR3 spans 17 residues. The junction had 12 bases not matched to a gene; V was cut back by 0 bases and J by 4 bases.

This clone was counted once. Written as DNA, the CDR3 is TGTGCCAGCAGCCCACCCCTTCTCCGGACAGGTTCCCAGACGTATGGGGCCAACGTCCTGACTTTC. This encodes CASSPPLLRTGSQTYGANVLTF. The V and J genes are TRBV7-3 and TRBJ2-6; 7 bases fit TRBD1. The germline gives CDR1 SGHTA, CDR2 FQGTGA. Trimming at V came to 5 bases and at J to 3 bases, leaving 25 bases not matched to a gene. CDR3 length: 22 amino acids. The full variable domain, rest sourced from reference TRBV7-3 and TRBJ2-6, is GAGVSQTPSNKVTEKGKYVELRCDPISGHTALYWYRQSLGQGPEFLIYFQGTGAADDSGLPNDRFFAVRPEGSVSTLKIQRTERGDSAVYLCASSPPLLRTGSQTYGANVLTFGAGSRLTVL.

V gene TRBV2 combines with J gene TRBJ2-5, with 7 positions matching TRBD1. Looked up from germline, CDR1 is SNHLY and CDR2 is FYNNEI. CDR3 length: 16 amino acids. Germline trimming cut 0 bases from V and 4 bases from J; bases unmatched to any gene: 8. The chain's CDR3 is CASSEAGGRVAETQYF. CDR3 coding DNA: TGTGCCAGCAGTGAAGCAGGGGGCAGGGTGGCAGAGACCCAGTACTTC.

J is TRBJ2-5 and V is TRBV19, with D possibly being TRBD1 (5 bases). The J call may be incorrect, as the DNA end agrees better with TRBJ2-7. Germline loops: CDR1 LNHDA, CDR2 SQIVND (reference sequence). This CDR3 is built from 16 residues. CDR3 sequence (DNA): TGTGCCAGTAGTATTAGTGTCCTGGGGCTCCCCTACGAGCAGTACTTC. Translated: CASSISVLGLPYEQYF.

The chain uses TRBV6-1 and TRBJ2-7, with 9 bases matching TRBD1. The ends lost 7 bases at V and 9 bases at J; junction bases unmatched: 16. Germline V CDR1 and CDR2: MNHNS, SASEGT. The CDR3 runs 15 residues. The CDR3 is CASIGRGTGSLGQYF. DNA of the CDR3: TGTGCCAGCATTGGAAGGGGGACAGGGAGTTTAGGGCAGTACTTC.

This clone appeared once. The chain is built from TRBV16 and TRBJ1-5; D is unclear. CDR3 length: 12 amino acids. CDR1 and CDR2 from the germline V gene are KGHSY and FQNENV. V was cut by 4 bases and J by 5 bases, with 6 bases left in between. CDR3 residues: CASSPRDQPQHF. The DNA of the CDR3 is TGTGCCAGCAGCCCCCGGGATCAGCCCCAGCATTTT.

The genes are TRBV5-4 and TRBJ1-4; 9 nucleotides match TRBD1. CDR1 SGHNT and CDR2 YYREEE come from the germline V gene (reference sequence). V was clipped by 3 bases and J by 3 bases; unmatched bases: 3. The CDR3 length is 15 residues. CDR3: CASSSRTGANEKLFF. Written as DNA, the CDR3 is TGTGCCAGCAGCTCGCGGACAGGGGCTAATGAAAAACTGTTTTTT.

This chain links TRBV29-1 with TRBJ1-2, with D tentatively TRBD1 (5 bases). The CDR3 covers 13 residues. The germline V gene encodes CDR1 SQVTM and CDR2 ANQGSEA. The V gene lost 0 bases and the J gene lost 5 bases, with 10 bases spanning the gap. CDR3 sequence (DNA): TGCAGCGTTGAAGAGGGTTCAGGGTATGGCTACACCTTC. Its protein product is CSVEEGSGYGYTF.

This chain joins TRBV5-6 and TRBJ1-1, with TRBD1 identical over 9 bases. V gave up 6 bases and J gave up 4 bases; unmatched junction bases: 13. There are 16 residues in the CDR3. The germline V gene encodes CDR1 SGHDT and CDR2 YYEEEE. CDR3 bases: TGTGCCAGCACCTCGCAACAGGGGGCGAGAGGCACTGAAGCTTTCTTT. Protein: CASTSQQGARGTEAFF.

V is TRBV27 and J is TRBJ1-2, with D possibly TRBD1 on 5 matching bases. The CDR3 loop spans 13 amino acids. Between the trimmed V and J ends, which lost 7 bases and 4 bases, there was a span of 13 bases. Per the germline V gene, CDR1 is MNHEY and CDR2 is SMNVEV (reference sequence). CDR3 DNA sequence: TGTGCCAGCACCCCCCAGGGAAGCTATGGCTACACCTTC. It translates to CASTPQGSYGYTF.

The rearrangement uses TRBV27 and TRBJ2-3, with D perhaps TRBD1 (5 bases). Trimming took 4 bases from V and 1 from J, leaving 9 bases between them. Germline CDR1 MNHEY, CDR2 SMNVEV (reference sequence). CDR3 length: 14 residues. The CDR3 here is CASSWWGRTDTQYF. The CDR3 nucleotides read TGTGCCAGCAGTTGGTGGGGCCGCACAGATACGCAGTATTTT.

The rearrangement uses TRBV19 and TRBJ1-3; 10 positions agree with TRBD1. J was trimmed by 3 bases and V by 5 bases; bases with no gene match: 7. The CDR3 spans 16 residues. Germline V CDR1 and CDR2: LNHDA, SQIVND (reference sequence). The chain's CDR3 is CASSPRQGAHGNTIYF. The CDR3 region has the DNA TGTGCCAGTAGTCCCCGACAGGGGGCTCATGGAAACACCATATATTTT.

The chain joins TRBV7-3 to TRBJ2-3; the D gene is possibly TRBD2 (6 bases). The V and J ends lost 2 bases and 2 bases respectively, with 11 bases between them. The germline V gene has CDR1 SGHTA and CDR2 FQGTGA. This CDR3 has 15 amino acids. The CDR3: CASSLGPGDTDTQYF. CDR3 bases: TGTGCCAGCAGCTTAGGTCCGGGAGACACAGATACGCAGTATTTT.

This clone has only a few counts. The chain employs TRBV7-9 and TRBJ2-5; a possible D gene is TRBD2 (6 bases). The CDR3 consists of 12 residues. Germline-derived CDR1 and CDR2 are SEHNR and FQNEAQ (reference sequence). V gave up 8 bases and J gave up 5 bases, with 12 bases separating them. The CDR3 bases are TGTGCCAGCGACGCGGGGCGGGAGACCCAGTACTTC. Protein product: CASDAGRETQYF.

The chain joins TRBV4-1 to TRBJ2-3; D is undetermined. Germline values: CDR1 MGHRA, CDR2 YSYEKL. CDR3 length: 15 residues. V was clipped by 4 bases and J by 4 bases, with 15 bases between them. The CDR3 loop is CASSPFRGGPDTQYF. The CDR3 DNA is TGCGCCAGCAGCCCCTTCCGTGGCGGCCCAGATACGCAGTATTTT.

A word on this clone: Other DNA sequences in the same sample also yield this CDR3. The V and J genes are TRBV5-1 and TRBJ2-2; 9 positions agree with TRBD1. Looked up from germline, CDR1 is SGHRS and CDR2 is YFSETQ. The CDR3 is 14 amino acids. Germline trimming cut 5 bases from V and 6 bases from J; bases unmatched to any gene: 5. CDR3 coding DNA: TGCGCCAGCAGGGGACAGGGAAGCTCCGGGGAGCTGTTTTTT. Translation: CASRGQGSSGELFF.

The J gene is TRBJ1-2, the V gene TRBV5-4; D might be TRBD1 (5 bases). V was shortened by 0 bases and J by 4 bases, with 13 bases between the two germline ends. The CDR3 length is 15 residues. Germline CDR1 SGHNT, CDR2 YYREEE (reference sequence). The CDR3 DNA reads as TGTGCCAGCAGCTTGGAGGGGATTCGAAGCTATGGCTACACCTTC. This sequence encodes CASSLEGIRSYGYTF.

The chain carries TRBV5-4 and TRBJ2-1, with TRBD2 matching 7 bases. This CDR3 is built from 15 residues. Trimming at V came to 3 bases and at J to 4 bases, leaving 7 bases not matched to a gene. Germline lookup yields CDR1 SGHNT and CDR2 YYREEE (reference sequence). The CDR3 sequence: CASSSRTSMYNEQFF. CDR3 nucleotides: TGTGCCAGCAGCTCTAGGACTAGTATGTACAATGAGCAGTTCTTC.

The genes are TRBV7-3 and TRBJ1-1; 9 bases line up with TRBD1. Per germline, CDR1 SGHTA and CDR2 FQGTGA. The junction had 13 bases not matched to a gene; V was cut back by 2 bases and J by 3 bases. The CDR3 spans 18 residues. The CDR3, as DNA: TGTGCCAGCAGCTTATATAGTAGGAGGGACAGGGTGGACACTGAAGCTTTCTTT. It is translated as CASSLYSRRDRVDTEAFF.

This chain connects TRBV23-1 to TRBJ1-1; TRBD1 might be the D (6 bases). TRBV23-1 is noted as an ORF with a role that remains uncertain. V dropped 3 bases and J dropped 7 bases, with 18 bases sitting between them. The CDR3 has 15 residues. CDR3 nucleotides: TGCGCCAGCAGTCAGGTAGGGGGTGTTGTGGGTGAAGCTTTCTTT. As protein: CASSQVGGVVGEAFF.

The chain combines TRBV7-2 with TRBJ2-2, with a tentative D call TRBD1 (5 bases). V was trimmed by 7 bases and J by 1 base, leaving 13 bases between them. This CDR3 has 15 amino acids. Germline values: CDR1 SGHTA, CDR2 FQGNSA. The CDR3 protein is CASKGLQRNTGELFF. The CDR3 nucleotides are TGTGCCAGCAAGGGGTTACAAAGGAACACCGGGGAGCTGTTTTTT.

The chain links TRBV27 to TRBJ2-7, with D perhaps matching TRBD1 (6 bases). Trimming cost V 8 bases and J 4 bases, with 15 bases left between them. The CDR3 covers 13 residues. Germline V lookup: CDR1 MNHEY, CDR2 SMNVEV (reference sequence). The CDR3 protein is CASGGWQGYEQYF. The CDR3 DNA reads as TGTGCCAGCGGGGGTTGGCAGGGGTACGAGCAGTACTTC.

This clone showed up just a few times. This chain links TRBV28 with TRBJ1-5; the D gene is possibly TRBD1 (5 bases). The length of the CDR3 is 13 residues. V lost 5 bases and J 9 bases, leaving 14 bases between the germline ends. Germline CDR1 and CDR2: MDHEN and SYDVKM. CDR3 residues: CASSAQGVGPQHF. CDR3 nucleotides: TGTGCCAGCAGTGCCCAGGGTGTAGGGCCCCAGCATTTT.

V and J are TRBV7-2 and TRBJ2-5; D gene ambiguous. Germline lookup yields CDR1 SGHTA and CDR2 FQGNSA. Trimming stripped 5 bases from V and 7 bases from J, with 23 bases between. The length of the CDR3 is 16 residues. The CDR3 is CASSPLRSTSPGTQYF. The CDR3 DNA reads TGTGCCAGCAGCCCCTTGAGGTCAACGTCGCCGGGGACCCAGTACTTC.

Only one count was recorded for this clone. The genes are TRBV7-2 and TRBJ1-2; 8 bases align to TRBD1. The V segment lost 2 bases and the J segment 0 bases; nucleotides outside the gene matches: 5. Germline assignment: CDR1 SGHTA and CDR2 FQGNSA. This CDR3 region has 16 residues. CDR3 protein: CASSLQGAGSNYGYTF. DNA for the CDR3: TGTGCCAGCAGCTTACAGGGGGCCGGGTCTAACTATGGCTACACCTTC. The complete variable domain, with remaining parts taken from reference TRBV7-2 and TRBJ1-2, reads GAGVSQSPSNKVTEKGKDVELRCDPISGHTALYWYRQSLGQGLEFLIYFQGNSAPDKSGLPSDRFSAERTGGSVSTLTIQRTQQEDSAVYLCASSLQGAGSNYGYTFGSGTRLTVV.